This T cell receptor beta chain is from a study of blood T cell repertoires in COVID-19. Study summary: Some COVID-19 samples were acute and others convalescent; all came from the United States, Italy and Spain. From T cells, B-cell-depleted T cells, or PBMCs came the material, which was cDNA or gDNA.

The CDR3 covers 18 residues. In the authors' workflow: Reference gene primer amplification in the assay estimated nucleated cell counts. Using immunoSEQ multiplex PCR, the repertoire was profiled, and TCRdb retains in-frame clones only, with some absent. V and J calls and clone size are copied from that table; D and trimming were computed from the DNA. Of 150,000 or so clones listed, over 60% are singletons. Specimen: peripheral blood. The TCR was taken from a woman aged 45 to 65 with active or convalescent COVID-19. The genes are TRBV21-1 and TRBJ1-1; the DNA was not used to check the table's D call, TRBD1. TRBV21-1 constitutes a pseudogene. Written as DNA, the CDR3 is TGTGCCAGCAGCAAGACCCATCCGGGACAGGGGAAGAGCACTGAAGCTTTCTTT. Amino acid sequence: CASSKTHPGQGKSTEAFF.